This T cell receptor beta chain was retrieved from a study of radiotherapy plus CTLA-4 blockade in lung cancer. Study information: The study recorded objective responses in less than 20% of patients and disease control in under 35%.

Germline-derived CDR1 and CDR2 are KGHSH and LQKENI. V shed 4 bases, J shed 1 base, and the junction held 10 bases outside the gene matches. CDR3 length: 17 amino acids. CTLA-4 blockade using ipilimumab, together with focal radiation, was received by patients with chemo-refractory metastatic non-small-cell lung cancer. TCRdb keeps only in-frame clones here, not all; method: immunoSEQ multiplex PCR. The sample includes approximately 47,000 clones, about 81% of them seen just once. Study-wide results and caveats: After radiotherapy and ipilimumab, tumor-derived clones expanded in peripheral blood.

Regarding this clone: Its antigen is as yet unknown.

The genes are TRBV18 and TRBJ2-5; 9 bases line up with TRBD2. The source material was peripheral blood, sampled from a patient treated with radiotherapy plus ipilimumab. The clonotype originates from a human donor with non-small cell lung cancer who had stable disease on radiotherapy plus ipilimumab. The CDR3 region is CASSLFQSSGTQETQYF. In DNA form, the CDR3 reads TGTGCCAGCTCACTGTTCCAGTCTAGCGGGACCCAAGAGACCCAGTACTTC.